This T cell receptor (beta chain) emerged from a study of CD8 T cells in ankylosing spondylitis. This clonotype showed up just a few times. This CDR3 is 15 amino acids long. CDR1 is LNHNV and CDR2 is YYDKDF in the germline V gene (reference sequence). V shed 1 base and J shed 2 bases, with 12 bases lying between them. Making the TCR beta libraries involved quantitative 5'-RACE with molecular barcodes. TCRdb re-derived calls from the 5' RACE reads in MiXCR, one entry per CDR3 protein. The table includes some 250,000 distinct CDR3 sequences, 20% to 30% detected once. This clonotype originated in a male donor with ankylosing spondylitis or in good health (not recorded which). V and J are TRBV15 and TRBJ2-7; the D is unclear. Material: blood, either unsorted or a sorted T cell fraction (not recorded which). CDR3 nucleotide sequence: TGTGCCACCAGCAGAGCGCAAGGGCCCCCCTACGAGCAGTACTTC. Protein product: CATSRAQGPPYEQYF.